The clone carrying this T cell receptor beta chain has ten or more counts. As yet, its antigen is unknown. Amplification from RNA transcripts yielded the TCR beta CDR3 regions. The first-round RT-PCR employed HTBI primers together with the Qiagen OneStep RT-PCR kit. A multiplex PCR was then performed as the second round. MiXCR was run by TCRdb on the multiplex PCR reads, yielding one entry per CDR3 protein. This table has 300,000 to 400,000 distinct CDR3 sequences, 17% appearing once. This sample is drawn from a study of Graves' ophthalmopathy and Graves' hyperthyroidism. Study-wide points: Sensitivity of 60% to 71% and specificity of 72% to 85% were achieved by the model that predicted ophthalmopathy progression. Among expanded thyroid clonotypes above 0.001 frequency, most also occurred in blood.

In this cohort's terms, stable hyperthyroidism meant no ophthalmopathy by 18 months of follow-up. Orbital computed tomography, together with clinical symptoms, serum thyroxine, TRAb and thyroid ultrasound, was used for diagnosis. The sample taken for sequencing was peripheral blood. The TCR sequence derives from an adult woman with stable Graves' hyperthyroidism.

This chain's CDR3 is CASTNEDFDEQYF. Here the CDR3 DNA reads TGTGCCAGCACCAACGAAGATTTCGACGAGCAGTACTTC. The chain carries TRBV6-1 and TRBJ2-7; D not resolved. The V gene's germline CDR1 is MNHNS and CDR2 SASEGT. This CDR3 comprises 13 residues. V lost 7 bases and J 5 bases, leaving 15 bases between the germline ends.